The entry that follows covers one T cell receptor beta chain sequence. The data belong to a study of blood T cell repertoires in COVID-19. Study summary: Sites in the United States, Italy and Spain provided acute and convalescent COVID-19 samples. T cells, B-cell-depleted T cells, or PBMCs provided the cDNA or gDNA that served as material.

V lost 2 bases, J lost 4 bases, and 8 bases lay in between. CDR1 is MNHEY, CDR2 SVGAGI, per germline. The CDR3 is 13 residues long. In the authors' workflow: Amplifying reference gene primers gave estimates of nucleated cell counts. The repertoire was sequenced with immunoSEQ multiplex PCR; TCRdb's copy has only in-frame clones and lacks some. The V and J calls and clone size come from that table; D and trimming were worked out from the DNA. This table has around 170,000 clones, about 88% appearing once. The chain combines TRBV6-5 with TRBJ1-1, with D uncertain. Sequencing was done on a sample of peripheral blood. This receptor was identified in a man in his sixties with acute or convalescent COVID-19. CDR3 sequence reads: CASSYARSTEAFF. The DNA for the CDR3 is TGTGCCAGCAGTTACGCTCGGAGCACTGAAGCTTTCTTT.